Listed below are T cell receptor beta chains from one sample, sequenced in a study of blood T cell repertoires in COVID-19. TCRdb keeps only in-frame clones here, not all; method: immunoSEQ multiplex PCR. The sample comprises about 170,000 clones, around 82% of which are singletons, and approximately 10% rests with the top ten. Sequenced: peripheral blood. The receptors were gathered from a woman of 80 years or more with active or convalescent COVID-19. The CDR3 runs from the conserved cysteine through the conserved F or W. A D gene is named only where the DNA matches it firmly. Size is omitted from some rows. Given values are once, few, many or a class for expanded clones.

- TRBJ1-1 TRBV19 - TGTGCCAGTAGTATAGGGAATAGACTATACACTGAAGCTTTCTTT CASSIGNRLYTEAFF
once TRBJ2-7 TRBV28 - TGTGCCAGCAGTTTTCCCAGGGGCGTAACCTACGAGCAGTACTTC CASSFPRGVTYEQYF
few TRBJ1-1 TRBV9 - TGTGCCAGCAGCGTAGACAAGAACACTGAAGCTTTCTTT CASSVDKNTEAFF
- TRBJ1-1 TRBV18 TRBD1 TGTGCCAGCTCACCACGGGACAGGGAGGGCGTAATCTTT CASSPRDREGVIF
- TRBJ2-3 TRBV30 TRBD2 TGTGCCTCTATAGCGGGACTTAGCACAGATACGCAGTATTTT CASIAGLSTDTQYF
- TRBJ1-3 TRBV11-2 TRBD1 TGTGCCAGCAGCTTTACTACACAGGGGGACACCATATATTTT CASSFTTQGDTIYF
- TRBJ2-1 TRBV18 TRBD1 TGTGCCAGCTCACCAGGGCTGGGGACAGCGCCAAATGAGCAGTTCTTC CASSPGLGTAPNEQFF
- TRBJ1-5 TRBV6-1 - TGTGCCAGCAGCCTGCAGGGTCAGCCCCAGCATTTT CASSLQGQPQHF
few TRBJ2-7 TRBV13 - TGTGCCAGCAGCACCCGTGGGACTTTATTCGAGCAGTACTTC CASSTRGTLFEQYF
- TRBJ1-4 TRBV28 TRBD1 TGTGCCAGCAGATCTGACAGGGGCAATGAAAAACTGTTTTTT CASRSDRGNEKLFF
- TRBJ2-2 TRBV6-1 TRBD2 TGTGCCAGCAGTGAGACGGGGGAGGGGACCGGGGAGCTGTTTTTT CASSETGEGTGELFF
many TRBJ2-1 TRBV7-9 TRBD2 TGTGCCAGCAGGCCCACTAGCGGGAGTTCCTACAATGAGCAGTTCTTC CASRPTSGSSYNEQFF
few TRBJ2-1 TRBV5-1 TRBD2 TGCGCCAGCTCCTCCGGGGGGGCGGTCTCCTACAATGAGCAGTTCTTC CASSSGGAVSYNEQFF
many TRBJ1-6 TRBV3-1/TRBV3-2 - TGTGCCAGCAGCCGGGTCGGGAATAATTCACCCCTCCACTTT CASSRVGNNSPLHF
few TRBJ1-4 TRBV5-1 TRBD1 TGCGCCAGCAGCTCGGGGACAGGGTCCAATGAAAAACTGTTTTTT CASSSGTGSNEKLFF
- TRBJ2-7 TRBV20-1 - TGCAGTGCTAGTTCCCCAGGGGTCTCCTACGAGCAGTACTTC CSASSPGVSYEQYF
- TRBJ1-4 TRBV5-1 - TGCGCCAGCAGCCCCCGGGGGGGGCAGGGTAATGAAAAACTGTTTTTT CASSPRGGQGNEKLFF
- TRBJ2-3 TRBV6-5 - TGTGCCAGCAGTTTCGGGACTCACACAGATACGCAGTATTTT CASSFGTHTDTQYF
- TRBJ2-7 TRBV1 - TGCACCAGCAGCTTCCACAGGGACGAGCAGTACTTC CTSSFHRDEQYF
- TRBJ2-5 TRBV5-1 - TGCGCCAGCAGCTTGGTGGCAGAAGAGACCCAGTACTTC CASSLVAEETQYF
- TRBJ2-7 TRBV7-8 - TGTGCCAGCAGCTCCGCTATACGGGACACGTCGTACTTC CASSSAIRDTSYF
- TRBJ2-3 TRBV11-2 TRBD2 TGTGCCAGCAGCTTAGTTCGCGGGAGTAACGCAGATACGCAGTATTTT CASSLVRGSNADTQYF
- TRBJ1-2 TRBV10-3 TRBD1 TGTGCCATCAGTGATCCTAACAGCCCCGGGACAGAAGGATTCTATGGCTACACCTTC CAISDPNSPGTEGFYGYTF
few TRBJ2-5 TRBV5-1 TRBD2 TGCGCCAGCAGCTTGGCGCTAGCGGGAGCTGAGACCCAGTACTTC CASSLALAGAETQYF
- TRBJ2-5 TRBV5-6 - TGTGCCAGCAGGGCAAACGGGGTAAAGAGGGAGACCCAGTACTTC CASRANGVKRETQYF
- TRBJ1-1 TRBV12-5 - TGTGCTAGTGGTCGCTCGGGTCGTAACACTGAAGCTTTCTTT CASGRSGRNTEAFF
- TRBJ2-6 TRBV6-2/TRBV6-3 - TGTGCCAGCAGTCGAGGGAGGTCTGGGGCCAACGTCCTGACTTTC CASSRGRSGANVLTF
- TRBJ1-1 TRBV10-3 - TGTGCCGCCCACCGGGGACAAAACACTGAAGCTTTCTTT CAAHRGQNTEAFF
- TRBJ2-3 TRBV10-1 TRBD2 TGCGCCAGCAACGGGGGGGGAACAGATACGCAGTATTTT CASNGGGTDTQYF
once TRBJ1-1 TRBV5-1 - TGCGCCAGCACTCCCATGGGACAGAACACTGAAGCTTTCTTT CASTPMGQNTEAFF
- TRBJ2-1 TRBV7-3 TRBD2 TGTGCCAGCAACTTAGGCGGGAGGGCCGATGAGCAGTTCTTC CASNLGGRADEQFF
- TRBJ1-3 TRBV5-1 - TGCGCCAGCAGCCAGGACTTTTACTCTGGAAACACCATATATTTT CASSQDFYSGNTIYF
- TRBJ1-6 TRBV11-3 - TGTGCCAGCAGCTTCATTCCCGGACGGATCGACAGTTATAATTCACCCCTCCACTTT CASSFIPGRIDSYNSPLHF
- TRBJ2-1 TRBV9 - TGTGCCAGCAGCGTAATTCCAGGAGGGTACAATGAGCAGTTCTTC CASSVIPGGYNEQFF
- TRBJ2-3 TRBV28 - TGTGCCAGCAGTTTGGCCCATACGCAGTATTTT CASSLAHTQYF
- TRBJ1-1 TRBV28 - TGTGCCAGCAGTTTAGGGTTTGGCAGGGTTGACACTGAAGCTTTCTTT CASSLGFGRVDTEAFF
- TRBJ1-6 TRBV6-5 TRBD1 TGTGCCAGCAGAAGGGACAGAATAAATTCACCCCTCCACTTT CASRRDRINSPLHF
- TRBJ2-3 TRBV28 TRBD1 TGTGCCAGCAGTTTTCTCGGACAGGCAACAGATACGCAGTATTTT CASSFLGQATDTQYF
- TRBJ2-7 TRBV5-6 - TGTGCCAGCAGCTTTCTGGGTATGGGGGAGGACGAGCAGTACTTC CASSFLGMGEDEQYF
- TRBJ2-7 TRBV27 TRBD2 TGTGCCAGCAGTTCCCAGCGAGCGGGGCCAAATCAAGCGTACGAGCAGTACTTC CASSSQRAGPNQAYEQYF
- TRBJ1-1 TRBV30 - TGTGCCTGGAGTGCCCCGGGGTACACTGAAGCTTTCTTT CAWSAPGYTEAFF
- TRBJ2-1 TRBV18 TRBD1 TGTGCCAGCTCACCAGGACAGGGGTTATCCTACAATGAGCAGTTCTTC CASSPGQGLSYNEQFF